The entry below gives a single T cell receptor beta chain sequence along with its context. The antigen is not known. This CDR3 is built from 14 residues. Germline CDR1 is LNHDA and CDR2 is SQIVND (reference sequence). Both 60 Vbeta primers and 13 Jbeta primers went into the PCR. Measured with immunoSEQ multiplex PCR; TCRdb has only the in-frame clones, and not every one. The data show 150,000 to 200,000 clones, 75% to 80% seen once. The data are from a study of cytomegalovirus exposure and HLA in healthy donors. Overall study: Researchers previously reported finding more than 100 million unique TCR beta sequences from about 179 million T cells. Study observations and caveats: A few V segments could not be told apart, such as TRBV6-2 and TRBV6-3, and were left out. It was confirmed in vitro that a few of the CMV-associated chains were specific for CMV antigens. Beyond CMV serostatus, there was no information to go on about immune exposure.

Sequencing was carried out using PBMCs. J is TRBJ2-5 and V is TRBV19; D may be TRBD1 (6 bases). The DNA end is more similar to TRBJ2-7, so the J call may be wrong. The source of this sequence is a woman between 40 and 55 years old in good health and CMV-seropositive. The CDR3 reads CASSIGTGPYEQYF. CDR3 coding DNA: TGTGCCAGTAGTATAGGTACAGGGCCCTACGAGCAGTACTTC.